One and the same sample provided the 32 T cell receptor beta chains below, sequenced in a study of cytomegalovirus exposure and HLA in healthy donors (dated by TCRdb to between 2016 and 2019). Preparation of the library involved the immunoSEQ multiplex PCR assay. TCRdb retrieved this table from immuneACCESS and kept in-frame rearrangements only. Not all clones are present; in checked studies, unresolved V genes account for under half, and no reason is known for the remainder. The sample data list roughly 45,000 clones, and 80% to 95% of these were observed just once. The ten largest clones add up to over 5% of the sample. Sequences were obtained from PBMCs. The origin of the receptors is a young man in good health and CMV-seronegative.

V is TRBV12-5 and J is TRBJ1-3, with D uncertain. CDR1 LGHNT and CDR2 FRNRAP come from the germline V gene. Trimming cost V 0 bases and J 0 bases, with 6 bases left between them. The CDR3 totals 15 residues. The CDR3 sequence is CASGLVTPSGNTIYF. The CDR3 region has the DNA TGTGCTAGTGGTTTGGTAACTCCCTCTGGAAACACCATATATTTT. Based on the CDR3 plus reference TRBV12-5 and TRBJ1-3, the full variable domain is DARVTQTPRHKVTEMGQEVTMRCQPILGHNTVFWYRQTMMQGLELLAYFRNRAPLDDSGMPKDRFSAEMPDATLATLKIQPSEPRDSAVYFCASGLVTPSGNTIYFGEGSWLTVV.

The gene calls are TRBV2 and TRBJ1-5; TRBD1 is a possible D gene (5 bases). Germline V CDR1 and CDR2: SNHLY, FYNNEI. This CDR3 has 13 amino acids. V was clipped by 6 bases and J by 3 bases, with 9 bases between them. The CDR3 reads CASSDRYNQPQHF. The CDR3, as DNA: TGTGCCAGCAGCGACAGATACAATCAGCCCCAGCATTTT.

V is TRBV4-2 and J is TRBJ1-1, with 7 nucleotides matching TRBD1. This CDR3 comprises 15 residues. V trimming: 8 bases; J trimming: 3 bases; junction bases outside the gene matches: 12. Germline CDR1 LGHNA, CDR2 YNFKEQ. CDR3 region: CASGQATRGDTEAFF. The CDR3 DNA follows: TGTGCCAGCGGACAGGCAACGAGGGGGGACACTGAAGCTTTCTTT.

This clone has only one observation. The chain couples TRBV15 to TRBJ2-5; D remains unclear. Germline assignment: CDR1 LNHNV and CDR2 YYDKDF (reference sequence). The CDR3 is 15 amino acids. The germline V and J ends were trimmed by 0 bases and 3 bases, with 11 bases remaining between them. Written as DNA, the CDR3 is TGTGCCACCAGCAGAGATAGAAGAAGTAAAGAGACCCAGTACTTC. Protein: CATSRDRRSKETQYF.

The rearrangement uses TRBV6-6 and TRBJ2-7, with TRBD1 identical over 8 bases. J was trimmed by 5 bases and V by 0 bases; bases with no gene match: 6. The CDR3 is made up of 15 amino acids. The germline V gene encodes CDR1 MNHNY and CDR2 SVGAGI (reference sequence). CDR3 bases: TGTGCCAGCAGTTACTCGACCGACAGGGGCGACGAGCAGTACTTC. Protein product: CASSYSTDRGDEQYF.

The chain is built from TRBV6-5 and TRBJ2-1; TRBD1 agrees at 7 bases. This CDR3 region has 15 residues. With V trimmed by 8 bases and J by 0 bases, 7 bases remained unmatched. Germline values: CDR1 MNHEY, CDR2 SVGAGI. As DNA, the CDR3 is TGTGCCAGCGGCAACAGGGGCCGCTCCTACAATGAGCAGTTCTTC. Protein product: CASGNRGRSYNEQFF.

The chain uses TRBV7-9 and TRBJ2-5; 7 positions agree with TRBD1. Germline trimming cut 5 bases from V and 5 bases from J; bases unmatched to any gene: 14. The CDR3 sequence is 16 residues long. The V gene's germline CDR1 is SEHNR and CDR2 FQNEAQ (reference sequence). CDR3 nucleotide sequence: TGTGCCAGCAGCGCGGGTTTGGCAGGGGGTATGGAGACCCAGTACTTC. Translated: CASSAGLAGGMETQYF.

The table lists this clone with a count of one. This chain uses TRBV5-4 with TRBJ2-1, with 7 bases matching TRBD1. CDR3 length equals 14 residues. J gave up 2 bases and V 4 bases, and 3 bases lay outside the gene matches. Germline assignment: CDR1 SGHNT and CDR2 YYREEE (reference sequence). The CDR3 nucleotides are TGTGCCAGCAGCCCGGACAGGCCCTACAATGAGCAGTTCTTC. Protein: CASSPDRPYNEQFF.

The chain combines TRBV4-2 with TRBJ1-3, with D perhaps TRBD1 (5 bases). Germline CDR1 is LGHNA and CDR2 is YNFKEQ. This CDR3 has 12 residues. Trimming pared 6 bases from V and 2 bases from J, leaving 5 bases between. DNA for the CDR3: TGTGCCAGCAGAGGGGCTGGAAACACCATATATTTT. It is translated as CASRGAGNTIYF.

The chain employs TRBV10-2 and TRBJ1-1; 9 bases fit TRBD1. J was trimmed by 0 bases and V by 6 bases; bases with no gene match: 5. The CDR3 has 15 residues. The germline V gene has CDR1 WSHSY and CDR2 SAAADI. CDR3 in amino acids: CASRVTGGMNTEAFF. The CDR3 bases are TGCGCCAGCAGGGTGACAGGGGGTATGAACACTGAAGCTTTCTTT.

This clone was seen only once. A read error may account for a junction end that differs from germline. The gene calls are TRBV19 and TRBJ2-1; 10 positions match TRBD2. This CDR3 comprises 18 residues. Germline V CDR1 and CDR2: LNHDA, SQIVND (reference sequence). The CDR3 spells CASSIGRGSGRAYDEQFF. The CDR3, as DNA: TGTGCCAGTAGTATAGGGCGGGGAAGCGGGAGGGCCTACGATGAGCAGTTCTTC.

This sequence joins TRBV19 and TRBJ1-2; the D gene is possibly TRBD1 (6 bases). The V and J ends lost 3 bases and 7 bases respectively, with 15 bases between them. CDR3 length: 14 residues. The germline gives CDR1 LNHDA, CDR2 SQIVND (reference sequence). The CDR3: CASSMPRGAVGYTF. CDR3 in DNA: TGTGCCAGTAGTATGCCCAGGGGAGCGGTTGGCTACACCTTC.

The chain uses TRBV29-1 and TRBJ2-3; the D gene is possibly TRBD2 (7 bases). Trimming left V 6 bases short and J 2 bases short, with 15 bases between. The CDR3 is 14 residues long. CDR1 and CDR2 (germline): SQVTM, ANQGSEA. The CDR3, as DNA: TGCAGCGTCGCCCCTGGGGGGGCCACAGATACGCAGTATTTT. Its protein is CSVAPGGATDTQYF.

This clone has a handful of counts. The genes are TRBV19 and TRBJ2-5; tentative D call: TRBD2 (6 bases). Germline-derived CDR1 and CDR2 are LNHDA and SQIVND (reference sequence). This CDR3 has 16 residues. Deletions cut 6 bases from V and 7 bases from J, with 24 bases between. The CDR3 DNA reads TGTGCCAGTAGCCGTGGGGGAGGCACGGTCGTGGGGACCCAGTACTTC. It is translated as CASSRGGGTVVGTQYF.

J is TRBJ2-1 and V is TRBV2; TRBD2 is a possible D gene (6 bases). Germline V gene sequence: CDR1 SNHLY, CDR2 FYNNEI. There are 16 residues in the CDR3. The V end was cut by 2 bases, the J end by 0 bases, with 11 bases between. CDR3 residues: CASSELAAFSYNEQFF. The CDR3 DNA reads TGTGCCAGCAGTGAATTAGCGGCCTTCTCCTACAATGAGCAGTTCTTC. Looking up the rest from reference TRBV2 and TRBJ2-1 gives the full variable domain: EPEVTQTPSHQVTQMGQEVILRCVPISNHLYFYWYRQILGQKVEFLVSFYNNEISEKSEIFDDQFSVERPDGSNFTLKIRSTKLEDSAMYFCASSELAAFSYNEQFFGPGTRLTVL.

The J gene is TRBJ1-2, the V gene TRBV21-1; the D call in the table, TRBD1, was not verified against the DNA. TRBV21-1 represents a pseudogene. The CDR3 length is 19 residues. CDR3 amino acids: CASSKARYAPGGAGYGYTF. For the CDR3, the DNA is TGTGCCAGCAGCAAAGCGCGGTACGCCCCAGGGGGCGCTGGTTATGGCTACACCTTC.

The rearrangement links TRBV7-9 to TRBJ1-5, with D maybe TRBD1 (6 bases). V was clipped by 1 base and J by 6 bases, with 10 bases between them. In germline, CDR1 is SEHNR, CDR2 FQNEAQ (reference sequence). There are 14 residues in the CDR3. The CDR3 protein is CASSLEQGIQPQHF. Written as DNA, the CDR3 is TGTGCCAGCAGCTTAGAACAGGGTATTCAGCCCCAGCATTTT.

Concerning this clone itself: Relative to the germline gene, one junction end is altered; a read error may explain this. The chain couples TRBV7-7 to TRBJ2-2; tentatively, D is TRBD1 or TRBD2 (7 bases each). Germline assignment: CDR1 SSHAT and CDR2 FNYEAQ (reference sequence). This CDR3 contains 18 residues. DNA of the CDR3: TGTGCTAGCAGCTTAGCGGGTGATAGGGGGCGCGACACCGGGGAGCTGTTTTTT. It encodes CASSLAGDRGRDTGELFF. Full variable domain (outside the CDR3, taken from reference TRBV7-7 and TRBJ2-2): GAGVSQSPRYKVTKRGQDVTLRCDPISSHATLYWYQQALGQGPEFLTYFNYEAQPDKSGLPSDRFSAERPEGSISTLTIQRTEQRDSAMYRCASSLAGDRGRDTGELFFGEGSRLTVL.

The chain carries TRBV7-8 and TRBJ1-2; no clear D. This CDR3 contains 14 residues. CDR1 and CDR2 (germline): SGHVS, FQNEAQ. V lost 1 base to trimming and J lost 3 bases, with 9 bases between them. DNA of the CDR3: TGTGCCAGCAGCTTAGGGCGAGGAGACTATGGCTACACCTTC. This gives the protein CASSLGRGDYGYTF. Using reference TRBV7-8 and TRBJ1-2 for the parts outside the CDR3, the full variable domain is GAGVSQSPRYKVAKRGQDVALRCDPISGHVSLFWYQQALGQGPEFLTYFQNEAQLDKSGLPSDRFFAERPEGSVSTLKIQRTQQEDSAVYLCASSLGRGDYGYTFGSGTRLTVV.

The genes are TRBV29-1 and TRBJ2-1; 11 nucleotides match TRBD2. From germline, CDR1 is SQVTM and CDR2 ANQGSEA. The ends lost 3 bases at V and 4 bases at J; junction bases unmatched: 5. This CDR3 spans 15 amino acids. CDR3 bases: TGCAGCGTTGAGCGGGGGACTAGCGGTTACAATGAGCAGTTCTTC. It is translated as CSVERGTSGYNEQFF.

This chain links TRBV11-3 with TRBJ2-1, with 14 bases fitting TRBD2. Germline trimming cut 5 bases from V and 10 bases from J; bases unmatched to any gene: 13. The CDR3 runs to 17 residues. Looked up from germline, CDR1 is SGHNT and CDR2 is YENEEA. The CDR3 region is CASSPSPTSGGAGEQFF. CDR3 bases: TGTGCCAGCAGCCCATCCCCGACTAGCGGGGGGGCCGGCGAGCAGTTCTTC.

This chain uses TRBV10-3 with TRBJ2-3, with 7 bases identical to TRBD2. The CDR3 totals 15 residues. The ends lost 2 bases at V and 6 bases at J; junction bases unmatched: 8. Germline V gene sequence: CDR1 ENHRY, CDR2 SYGVKD. Here the CDR3 reads CAISEPSGWVDTQYF. The CDR3 DNA follows: TGTGCCATCAGTGAGCCTAGCGGTTGGGTTGATACGCAGTATTTT.

This chain connects TRBV5-4 to TRBJ2-7; 12 positions agree with TRBD1. Germline V gene data show CDR1 as SGHNT and CDR2 as YYREEE (reference sequence). This CDR3 has 15 amino acids. V was pared by 4 bases and J by 7 bases, with 9 bases of the junction left unmatched. The CDR3, as DNA: TGTGCCAGCAGCCCCATGGGACAGGGGGCATGGGAGCAGTACTTC. It encodes CASSPMGQGAWEQYF.

This chain joins TRBV6-6 and TRBJ1-2, with a tentative D call TRBD1 (5 bases). V was clipped by 1 base and J by 3 bases, with 12 bases between them. CDR1 is MNHNY and CDR2 is SVGAGI in the germline V gene (reference sequence). This CDR3 comprises 15 residues. The CDR3 DNA reads as TGTGCCAGCAGTTACTTAGGACAAGGTGACTATGGCTACACCTTC. It encodes CASSYLGQGDYGYTF.

This clone has just a few counts. The rearrangement uses TRBV7-3 and TRBJ1-1; 8 bases match TRBD1. After removal of 5 bases from V and 3 bases from J, the junction contained 2 bases not matched to a gene. Germline assignment: CDR1 SGHTA and CDR2 FQGTGA. The CDR3 has 13 amino acids. This CDR3 reads CASSLQGDTEAFF. CDR3 nucleotide sequence: TGTGCCAGCAGCCTACAGGGGGACACTGAAGCTTTCTTT. Full variable domain (rest looked up from reference TRBV7-3 and TRBJ1-1): GAGVSQTPSNKVTEKGKYVELRCDPISGHTALYWYRQSLGQGPEFLIYFQGTGAADDSGLPNDRFFAVRPEGSVSTLKIQRTERGDSAVYLCASSLQGDTEAFFGQGTRLTVV.

This clone was recorded once. The rearrangement links TRBV2 to TRBJ1-4, with a tentative D call TRBD1 (6 bases). CDR1 SNHLY and CDR2 FYNNEI come from the germline V gene. The V and J ends lost 6 bases and 1 base respectively, with 12 bases between them. The CDR3 covers 15 residues. CDR3 region: CASSGPGVTNEKLFF. The CDR3 DNA is TGTGCCAGCAGCGGGCCAGGGGTAACTAATGAAAAACTGTTTTTT.

This chain connects TRBV29-1 to TRBJ2-3; D may be TRBD1 (6 bases). Germline V gives CDR1 SQVTM, CDR2 ANQGSEA. CDR3 size: 15 residues. Trimming left V 5 bases short and J 3 bases short, with 18 bases between. The CDR3 reads CSVPPQGLVTDTQYF. In DNA, the CDR3 is TGCAGCGTTCCCCCACAGGGCCTCGTGACAGATACGCAGTATTTT.

This sequence joins TRBV10-3 and TRBJ2-3, with 9 bases that match TRBD2. This CDR3 is 18 amino acids long. The V gene end was trimmed by 4 bases and the J gene end by 2 bases; junction bases not matched to a gene: 13. The germline CDR1 and CDR2 sequences are ENHRY and SYGVKD. Here the CDR3 reads CAISGGGLAGEITDTQYF. CDR3 coding DNA: TGTGCCATCAGTGGGGGGGGATTAGCGGGAGAGATCACAGATACGCAGTATTTT.

The rearrangement links TRBV19 to TRBJ1-2; 9 bases fit TRBD1. The CDR3 contains 12 residues. Trimming cost V 6 bases and J 8 bases; bases outside gene matches: 4. Looked up from germline, CDR1 is LNHDA and CDR2 is SQIVND (reference sequence). The CDR3 here is CASSWDREGYTF. The DNA for the CDR3 is TGTGCCAGTAGCTGGGACAGGGAGGGCTACACCTTC.

The J gene is TRBJ2-2, the V gene TRBV2, with D possibly being TRBD2 (5 bases). CDR3 size: 14 residues. Trimming pared 7 bases from V and 7 bases from J, leaving 16 bases between. The germline gives CDR1 SNHLY, CDR2 FYNNEI. DNA of the CDR3: TGTGCCAGCAAGGAGACCTCGAGGGACGGGGAGCTGTTTTTT. Translation gives CASKETSRDGELFF. Using reference TRBV2 and TRBJ2-2 for the parts outside the CDR3, the full variable domain is EPEVTQTPSHQVTQMGQEVILRCVPISNHLYFYWYRQILGQKVEFLVSFYNNEISEKSEIFDDQFSVERPDGSNFTLKIRSTKLEDSAMYFCASKETSRDGELFFGEGSRLTVL.

This clone was counted only a few times. The chain carries TRBV6-5 and TRBJ2-7; TRBD2 is a possible D gene (6 bases). Trimming pared 0 bases from V and 5 bases from J, leaving 14 bases between. This CDR3 comprises 15 residues. Germline V lookup: CDR1 MNHEY, CDR2 SVGAGI. The CDR3 nucleotides are TGTGCCAGCAGTTACTCGATCCAGGGAGGCGACGAGCAGTACTTC. This sequence encodes CASSYSIQGGDEQYF.

This rearrangement joins TRBV28 to TRBJ2-3; D is unclear. Germline V CDR1 and CDR2: MDHEN, SYDVKM. The V gene lost 3 bases and the J gene lost 4 bases, with 11 bases spanning the gap. The CDR3 runs 14 residues. This CDR3 reads CASSLVARADTQYF. The CDR3 DNA sequence: TGTGCCAGCAGTTTGGTGGCTCGGGCAGATACGCAGTATTTT.